This TCR beta chain was found in a study of shared clonotypes between healthy human individuals. Study at large: The composition of the donors was a couple of women and a few men aged 18 to 49. Whole-study findings and limits: What naive subsets generally showed was a larger estimated richness than memory subsets showed.

The run depth of the assay was deep. Using immunoSEQ multiplex PCR, the repertoire was profiled, and TCRdb retains in-frame clones only, with some absent. This table has about 980,000 clones, roughly 72% appearing once. CDR1 is LGHNA and CDR2 is YSLEER in the germline V gene. CDR3 length: 15 residues. Germline trimming cut 0 bases from V and 5 bases from J; bases unmatched to any gene: 4. A split of CD4+ cells into CD45RA+ naive and CD45RA-negative memory subsets was performed. This clone was seen more than once but under ten times. The antigen is not known. The sample comprised memory CD4+ T cells sorted from blood. As for subset: CD45RA-negative fraction. The sequence was obtained from a man in his late teens or twenties in good health. The V call is TRBV4-3, the J call TRBJ1-5; 7 positions agree with TRBD1. The CDR3 DNA sequence: TGCGCCAGCAGCCAAGAGGACAGGCGGGATCAGCCCCAGCATTTT. It specifies CASSQEDRRDQPQHF.